This entry features one T cell receptor (beta chain) sequence. Its antigen has not been determined. Base-call qualities are not available, and no considerably larger clone is one nucleotide away. The data originate from a study of OX40 agonist ivuxolimab in advanced cancers. As for the study more broadly: Ivuxolimab was an agonistic, fully human IgG2 monoclonal antibody directed against OX40 (CD134), a costimulatory receptor. Intravenous ivuxolimab was administered to patients every 2 weeks at six dose levels: 0.01, 0.1, 0.3, 1.5, 3 and 10 mg/kg. Among the roughly 54 dose-escalation patients, around 19 had hepatocellular carcinoma, around 15 melanoma, 9 renal cell carcinoma and 9 head and neck cancer. A male proportion of 70% to 90% and a mean age of approximately 61 years, ranging from roughly 23 to 80, were recorded for the dose-escalation cohort. Patients were allowed to have had prior anti-PD-1, anti-PD-L1 or anti-CTLA-4 therapy, and 40% to 45% of the dose-escalation patients had been treated with checkpoint inhibitors. Partial responses occurred in three dose-escalation patients: two with cutaneous melanoma and one with hepatocellular carcinoma. The point of sequencing TCRbeta in the periphery was to test whether ivuxolimab changed TCR sequence diversity and drove clonal T-cell expansion. The paper describes the monotherapy dose-escalation part (N of about 52 patients) of the phase I trial of ivuxolimab.

What the work shows at the level of the full study, not this receptor alone: Low levels of normalized T-cell clonal expansion were also seen in some patients who did not respond. On average, CD8+ T cells showed more expanded clones than CD4+ T cells after ivuxolimab. In the 0.1-3.0 mg/kg groups, partial responders were among the patients with the lowest normalized peripheral clonal expansion, particularly in CD8+ T cells. At doses from 0.1 to 3.0 mg/kg, clonal expansion was seen in both CD4+ and CD8+ blood T cells between baseline and week 6. Antigen specificity was not determined for the clonally expanded peripheral T cells.

V lost 2 bases and J lost 0 bases, and the count of bases not matched to a germline gene is 3. From the germline V gene (reference sequence), CDR1 is MNHEY and CDR2 is SMNVEV. Taken from cysteine to phenylalanine, the CDR3 has 15 residues. The retained sequence is limited to the CDR3, 45 bases, with the frame set at the first base. Genomic DNA was extracted from sorted cells for sequencing of the TCRbeta CDR3 region. The immunoSEQ Assay was used to sequence the TCRbeta CDR3 regions. TCRdb obtained this table from immuneACCESS and retained in-frame rearrangements with V and J assigned. These tables miss some clones; where compared with another copy, unresolved V genes account for less than half of the shortfall, and the remainder is unexplained. This sample holds 45,000 to 60,000 clones; 91% were observed only once. 3.5% to 4% of the sample comes from the top ten. Patients with a history of autoimmune disease or receiving systemic immunosuppression were excluded from the trial. Peripheral blood for TCR sequencing was collected from all dose cohorts at baseline, on cycle 4 day 1, and on cycle 7 day 1. The samples were drawn from a first-in-human, open-label, multicenter phase I dose-escalation trial of ivuxolimab. The trial enrolled adults with locally advanced or metastatic head and neck squamous cell, hepatocellular, melanoma or renal cell carcinoma. Before TCR sequencing, CD4+ and CD8+ T cells were separately sorted from peripheral blood.

The chain employs TRBV27 and TRBJ2-7, and 8 junction bases match TRBD2. The clonotype was recovered from an adult with an advanced solid tumor such as melanoma, head and neck, liver or kidney cancer. The sequences come from CD4+ or CD8+ T cells sorted from blood, collected in a trial of the OX40 agonist ivuxolimab. This receptor carries the CDR3 CASSLAGGLSYEQYF. The sequence in DNA is TGTGCCAGCAGTTTAGCGGGAGGCCTCTCCTACGAGCAGTACTTC.